Each of the 9 T cell receptor beta chains below was sequenced from the same sample in a study of blood T cells in healthy people across ages. The second PCR ran about 6 to 11 cycles with a sample-barcoded 5' primer and J-beta primers. TCRdb passed the 5' RACE reads through MiXCR, listing each CDR3 protein once. The data contain 1.4 million or so distinct CDR3 sequences, roughly 43% of them singletons. The sequenced sample was blood. The receptors come from a woman aged 18 to 35 in good health.

This clonotype was seen repeatedly, ten times or more. This chain links TRBV20-1 with TRBJ2-1; no reliable D call. CDR1 and CDR2 (germline): DFQATT, SNEGSKA (reference sequence). The CDR3 covers 14 residues. Trimming took off 2 bases at V and 6 bases at J, with 14 bases between the two ends. The CDR3, as DNA: TGCAGTGCTAGAAGGCCCGCCGCCTCCAATGAGCAGTTCTTC. It is translated as CSARRPAASNEQFF.

In its sample, this clonotype was seen many times. The chain couples TRBV6-2 or TRBV6-3 to TRBJ2-3; 12 nucleotides agree with TRBD2. The CDR3 runs 13 residues. V lost 8 bases to trimming and J lost 6 bases; unmatched junction nucleotides: 3. Germline V CDR1 and CDR2: MNHEY, SVGEGT. CDR3 coding DNA: TGTGCCAGCCGGACTAGCGGGGAGGATACGCAGTATTTT. Protein: CASRTSGEDTQYF.

J is TRBJ2-4 and V is TRBV21-1; the table's TRBD2 call for D was not verified on the DNA. TRBV21-1 is tagged as a pseudogene. CDR3 size: 17 residues. CDR3 nucleotides: TGTGCCAGCAGCAAAGCCGGGAGGGGGGAGGCCAAAAACATTCAGTACTTC. Encoded protein: CASSKAGRGEAKNIQYF.

The chain carries TRBV4-2 and TRBJ2-4, with TRBD2 matching over 10 bases. TRBJ2-7 matches the DNA end more closely, so the J call is doubtful. CDR1 and CDR2 from the germline V gene are LGHNA and YNFKEQ. CDR3 length equals 17 residues. The CDR3, as DNA: TGTGCCAGCAGCTTCCGATCGAGCGGGGGGGCAATATACGAGCAGTACTTC. Its protein is CASSFRSSGGAIYEQYF.

With respect to this clonotype: This may arise from a read error, as a much more abundant clone is one base away. The V and J genes are TRBV4-1 and TRBJ2-3, with D unresolved. V lost 4 bases and J 3 bases, leaving 11 bases between the germline ends. Germline assignment: CDR1 MGHRA and CDR2 YSYEKL. The CDR3 is 14 residues long. The DNA of the CDR3 is TGCGCCAGCAGCCGAGCCTTAGCAACAGATACGCAGTATTTT. Translating gives CASSRALATDTQYF.

V and J are TRBV20-1 and TRBJ2-1; D may be TRBD1 (6 bases). Germline lookup yields CDR1 DFQATT and CDR2 SNEGSKA (reference sequence). This CDR3 has 14 residues. The V end lost 2 bases, the J end lost 4 bases, and 12 bases lay between the germline ends. The CDR3 sequence: CSARLRDKYNEQFF. CDR3 sequence (DNA): TGCAGTGCTAGACTCCGGGACAAGTACAATGAGCAGTTCTTC.

This clonotype occurred a few times. The chain combines TRBV4-3 with TRBJ2-3; D is ambiguous. The CDR3 loop spans 13 amino acids. CDR1 LGHNA and CDR2 YSLEER come from the germline V gene. V shed 3 bases and J shed 2 bases, with 6 bases lying between them. CDR3 protein: CASSHPLTDTQYF. DNA for the CDR3: TGCGCCAGCAGCCACCCCCTCACAGATACGCAGTATTTT.

This chain uses TRBV7-2 with TRBJ2-3; 7 bases agree with TRBD2. Germline loops: CDR1 SGHTA, CDR2 FQGNSA. The CDR3 spans 16 residues. The trim removed 5 bases at V and 1 base at J, leaving 9 bases unmatched. The CDR3 DNA sequence: TGTGCCAGCAGCCCCCCCGGACTAGGGGGCACAGATACGCAGTATTTT. Its protein is CASSPPGLGGTDTQYF.

This clonotype was observed a few times. The gene calls are TRBV27 and TRBJ2-3; no clear D gene. Germline CDR1 reads MNHEY; CDR2 reads SMNVEV (reference sequence). The V end lost 1 base, the J end lost 3 bases, and 8 bases lay between the germline ends. The CDR3 runs 14 residues. CDR3 loop: CASSLLMGTDTQYF. As DNA, the CDR3 is TGTGCCAGCAGTTTATTGATGGGGACAGATACGCAGTATTTT.